What follows is one TCR beta chain and its context. V lost 0 bases and J 5 bases, leaving 10 bases between the germline ends. The CDR3 extends over 14 amino acids. Germline V gives CDR1 SGHTA, CDR2 FQGNSA. Produced via immunoSEQ multiplex PCR; TCRdb's table is partial and in-frame only. The sample lists some 130,000 clones; roughly nine tenths were seen once. This sample stems from a study of control samples from healthy donors and cancer patients. The chain has TRBV7-2 and TRBJ1-1; the D is unclear. The sequencing input was PBMCs. The sequence was collected from a man in his fifties or sixties with head and neck cancer. CDR3 sequence (DNA): TGTGCCAGCAGCTTAGCGGCGGAATCGACTGAAGCTTTCTTT. Translated: CASSLAAESTEAFF.